Detailed here is one T cell receptor beta chain. Its antigen is still unknown. This sample is part of a study of siplizumab effects on memory and regulatory T cells. Study-wide findings and caveats: Whether proliferating Tregs in siplizumab cultures suppress was not functionally confirmed. Naive T cells were seen as more diverse than memory cells and as major alloresponse contributors. A minor fraction of alloreactive clones, and no more, mapped to unstimulated subsets.

TCR templates numbering some 10^5 were assayed per sample. The table came from immunoSEQ multiplex PCR; TCRdb's copy has only in-frame clones and leaves some out. The sample lists approximately 75,000 clones, 93% occurring once. The CDR3 has 16 residues. The V gene lost 2 bases and the J gene lost 1 base, with 14 bases spanning the gap. Germline values: CDR1 LGHNA, CDR2 YSLEER. The TCR originated in a human donor in good health. What was sequenced was CD8+ T cells sorted from blood. The gene calls are TRBV4-3 and TRBJ2-5; D not resolved. DNA of the CDR3: TGCGCCAGCAGCCAATATGTGTCGTCTGTCCAAGAGACCCAGTACTTC. Its translation is CASSQYVSSVQETQYF.